This is a list of T cell receptor beta chains from one sample in a study of T cell changes during pregnancy in multiple sclerosis. Profiled with immunoSEQ multiplex PCR; TCRdb holds only in-frame clones, not every one. This table has more than 80,000 clones, more than 85% appearing once. Sequenced here: peripheral blood, sampled in the first trimester of pregnancy. Receptors originate from a female donor with multiple sclerosis, enrolled in a pregnancy study. The CDR3 runs from the conserved cysteine through the conserved F or W. D genes are given only for firm matches. The size field is filled for only some rows; it gives once, few, many or a size class.

CDR3nt,CDR3aa,j_gene,v_gene,abundance,d_gene
TGTGCCTGGAGTCCCCGGGTTAGGGAGGGGATTAACTATGGCTACACCTTC,CAWSPRVREGINYGYTF,TRBJ1-2,TRBV30,-,-
TGTGCCAGCGACAGGATGAACACTGAAGCTTTCTTT,CASDRMNTEAFF,TRBJ1-1,TRBV6-1,-,-
TGTGCCAGCTCAAATCAAGCGGGTGGCTACACCTTC,CASSNQAGGYTF,TRBJ1-2,TRBV11-3,once,-
TGTGCCAGCAGTCCCGGGACAGATTACGAGCAGTACTTC,CASSPGTDYEQYF,TRBJ2-7,TRBV27,-,TRBD1
TGTGCCAGCAGTACGCAACAGGGTTCCTACGAGCAGTACTTC,CASSTQQGSYEQYF,TRBJ2-7,TRBV6-5,-,-
TGTGCCACCAGCAGATCAGTCATGAACACTGAAGCTTTCTTT,CATSRSVMNTEAFF,TRBJ1-1,TRBV15,-,-
TGTGCCAGCAGTTTATCAGGGAGCACTGAAGCTTTCTTT,CASSLSGSTEAFF,TRBJ1-1,TRBV27,-,-
TGTGCCAGCTCACCACCCAGGACTCTGAACACCGGGGAGCTGTTTTTT,CASSPPRTLNTGELFF,TRBJ2-2,TRBV18,once,-
TGTGCCAGCAGTGTACTAGCGGGAGGTGGCACAGATACGCAGTATTTT,CASSVLAGGGTDTQYF,TRBJ2-3,TRBV27,-,TRBD2
TGCGCCAGCAGCTTGGTATACAATGAGCAGTTCTTC,CASSLVYNEQFF,TRBJ2-1,TRBV5-1,-,-
TGTGCCAGTATAAGGACTAGCGGGAGGACCGGGGAGCTGTTTTTT,CASIRTSGRTGELFF,TRBJ2-2,TRBV19,-,TRBD2
TGTGCCAGTAGTACGGGACTAGCGGTACAAGAGACCCAGTACTTC,CASSTGLAVQETQYF,TRBJ2-5,TRBV19,-,TRBD2
TGTGCCAGCAGTTACTCCGAGGCCTACGAGCAGTACTTC,CASSYSEAYEQYF,TRBJ2-7,TRBV6-6,-,-
TGTGCCAGCAGCATGGACTCCAGTATATCCTACGAGCAGTACTTC,CASSMDSSISYEQYF,TRBJ2-7,TRBV9,-,-
TGTGCCAGCAGCTGGGGACAGGGGTCACCCTACGAGCAGTACTTC,CASSWGQGSPYEQYF,TRBJ2-7,TRBV5-5,-,TRBD1
TGCGCCAGCAGCCCCATTGCCGGGTACGAGCAGTACTTC,CASSPIAGYEQYF,TRBJ2-7,TRBV4-1,-,-
TGTGCCAGCAGTTTAAATCGGGACACTGAAGCTTTCTTT,CASSLNRDTEAFF,TRBJ1-1,TRBV27,-,-
TGTGCCAGCTCACCAGGGACAGGGAACAATCAGCCCCAGCATTTT,CASSPGTGNNQPQHF,TRBJ1-5,TRBV18,-,TRBD1
TGTGCCAGCAGTCCCGGGACTAGCCGTGGTGAGCAGTTCTTC,CASSPGTSRGEQFF,TRBJ2-1,TRBV2,-,TRBD2
TGTGCCAGCAGCAAAGCTTCCGGGATGAACACTGAAGCTTTCTTT,CASSKASGMNTEAFF,TRBJ1-1,TRBV21-1,-,-
TGTGCCTCTACCCGGGGGGGCTCTGGAAACACCATATATTTT,CASTRGGSGNTIYF,TRBJ1-3,TRBV19,-,-
TGTGCCAGCAATCGCAGATACACCGGGGAGCTGTTTTTT,CASNRRYTGELFF,TRBJ2-2,TRBV6-1,once,-
TGTGCCAGCCCCCGGACACCCCCCTACGAGCAGTACTTC,CASPRTPPYEQYF,TRBJ2-7,TRBV6-1,-,-
TGCAGCGTCGAACACCCCCCCGGGGGCTACACCTTC,CSVEHPPGGYTF,TRBJ1-2,TRBV29-1,-,-
TGTGCCAGCAGTTTTGCAGGGCAGTACGAGCAGTACTTC,CASSFAGQYEQYF,TRBJ2-7,TRBV6-5,-,-
TGTGCCAGCAGCTTGGGACTCTTAAACACCGGGGAGCTGTTTTTT,CASSLGLLNTGELFF,TRBJ2-2,TRBV5-6,-,-
TGTGCCAGCAGTTACGATATCGGCTCTGGAAACACCATATATTTT,CASSYDIGSGNTIYF,TRBJ1-3,TRBV6-5,-,-
TGTGCCTGGAGTGAGGAGTTCTCTGGGGCCAACGTCCTGACTTTC,CAWSEEFSGANVLTF,TRBJ2-6,TRBV30,-,-
TGTGCCAGCACCGTCCGGGACAGGGGGCTTTCTAATGAAAAACTGTTTTTT,CASTVRDRGLSNEKLFF,TRBJ1-4,TRBV5-5,once,TRBD1
TGTGCCAGCAGCTCCCGACAGACCTCTGGGGCCAACGTCCTGACTTTC,CASSSRQTSGANVLTF,TRBJ2-6,TRBV5-4,-,-
TGTGCCAGCAGCCAAGGTGCAGCGGGAGCAGCTGGTCGGGATGAGCAGTTCTTC,CASSQGAAGAAGRDEQFF,TRBJ2-1,TRBV4-2,-,TRBD2
TGTGCCAGCAGCTTCCTAGCGGGAGGTGACACAGATACGCAGTATTTT,CASSFLAGGDTDTQYF,TRBJ2-3,TRBV5-6,-,TRBD2
TGTGCCAGCACGAGGGCTAGCGGTAGCACAGATACGCAGTATTTT,CASTRASGSTDTQYF,TRBJ2-3,TRBV2,-,TRBD2
TGCGCCAGCAGCCGCCTCCCGGACAGGGTGACATCCTACGAGCAGTACTTC,CASSRLPDRVTSYEQYF,TRBJ2-7,TRBV5-1,-,TRBD1
TGCGCCAGCGGACGTCAATCCGGGGGGGTCCAGTACAATGAGCAGTTCTTC,CASGRQSGGVQYNEQFF,TRBJ2-1,TRBV5-1,-,TRBD2